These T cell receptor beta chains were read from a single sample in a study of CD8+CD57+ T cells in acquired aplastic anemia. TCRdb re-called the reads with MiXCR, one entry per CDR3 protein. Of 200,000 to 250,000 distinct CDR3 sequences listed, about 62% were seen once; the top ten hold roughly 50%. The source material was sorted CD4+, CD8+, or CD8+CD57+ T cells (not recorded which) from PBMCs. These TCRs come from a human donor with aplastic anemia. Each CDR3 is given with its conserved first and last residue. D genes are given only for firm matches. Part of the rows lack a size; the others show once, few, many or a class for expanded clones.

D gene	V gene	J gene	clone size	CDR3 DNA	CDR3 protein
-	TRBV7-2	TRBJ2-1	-	TGTGCCAGCAGCCCCGACCAGAGCTCCTACAATGAGCAGTTCTTC	CASSPDQSSYNEQFF
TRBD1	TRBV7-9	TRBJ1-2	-	TGTGCCAGCAGCTTAGCGCTTACAGGGGGCTATGGCTACACCTTC	CASSLALTGGYGYTF
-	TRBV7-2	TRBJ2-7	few	TGTGCCAGCAGCACCCCGACAGAATTCAAGGAGCAGTACTTC	CASSTPTEFKEQYF
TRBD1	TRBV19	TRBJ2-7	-	TGTGCCAGTAGTAACGGGCCAGGGGGCGAGCAGTACTTC	CASSNGPGGEQYF
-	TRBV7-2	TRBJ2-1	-	TGTGCCAGCAGTCGGCCGGACAATGAGCAGTTCTTC	CASSRPDNEQFF
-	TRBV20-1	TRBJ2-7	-	TGCACCCCCGCCGGGTACTCCTACGAGCAGTACTTC	CTPAGYSYEQYF
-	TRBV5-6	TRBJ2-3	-	TGTGCCAGCACAGGACCGGGGCCACGCACAGATACGCAGTATTTT	CASTGPGPRTDTQYF
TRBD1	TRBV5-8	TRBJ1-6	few	TGTGCCAGCAGCTTGGGACAGGGTACTTCACCCCTCCACTTT	CASSLGQGTSPLHF
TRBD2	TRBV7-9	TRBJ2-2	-	TGTGCCAGCACCTCGACTAGCGGGGGGTTCGCGAACACCGGGGAGCTGTTTTTT	CASTSTSGGFANTGELFF
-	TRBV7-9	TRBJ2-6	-	TGTGCCAGCAGCCTTGGGGACAACGTCCTGACTTTC	CASSLGDNVLTF
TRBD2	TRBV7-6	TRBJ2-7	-	TGTGCCAGCAGCGAAGCTGGACTAGCGCTATACGAGCAGTACTTC	CASSEAGLALYEQYF
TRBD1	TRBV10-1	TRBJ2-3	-	TGCGCCAGCAGTCGGACAGGGCCAGATACGCAGTATTTT	CASSRTGPDTQYF
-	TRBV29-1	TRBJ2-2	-	TGCAGCGTTGAAGACGCTTTAGGGGGATTGAACGGGGAGCTGTTTTTT	CSVEDALGGLNGELFF
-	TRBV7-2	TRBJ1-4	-	TGTGCCAGCAGCCAGCCCGAGGGGTATGAAAAACTGTTTTTT	CASSQPEGYEKLFF
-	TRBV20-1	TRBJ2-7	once	TGCAGTGCTAGAGTCCAGGCTACGGACGAGCAGTACTTC	CSARVQATDEQYF
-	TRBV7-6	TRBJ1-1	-	TGTGCCAGCAGCCCGATAGCCGGGAGCACTGAAGCTTTCTTT	CASSPIAGSTEAFF
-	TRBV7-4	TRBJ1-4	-	TGTGCCAGCACCCTGGCAAGGGGGGAGGGTGAAAAACTGTTTTTT	CASTLARGEGEKLFF
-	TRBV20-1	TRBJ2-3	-	TGCAGTGCTAGCCTAAGAAAGAGGGCAGATACGCAGTATTTT	CSASLRKRADTQYF
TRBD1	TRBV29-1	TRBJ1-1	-	TGCAGCGTTGAGGGACAGGGGGAAGTGGCTTTCTTT	CSVEGQGEVAFF
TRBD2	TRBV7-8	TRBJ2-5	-	TGTGCCAGCAGCTTAGGCCCTAGCGGGGCGCAACCCCAGTACTTC	CASSLGPSGAQPQYF
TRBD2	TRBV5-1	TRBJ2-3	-	TGCGCCAGCAGCTTGGAGGGCGGGAGAGGAGATACGCAGTATTTT	CASSLEGGRGDTQYF
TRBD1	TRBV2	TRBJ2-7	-	TGTGCCAGCAGTGAAGCTACACAGGGGGACGAGCAGTACTTC	CASSEATQGDEQYF
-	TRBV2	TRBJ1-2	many	TGTGCCAGCACCTACTGGACGGTCGATGGCTACACCTTC	CASTYWTVDGYTF
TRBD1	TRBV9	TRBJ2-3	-	TGTGCCAGCAGCGCCGGACAGGGTCGAGATACGCAGTATTTT	CASSAGQGRDTQYF
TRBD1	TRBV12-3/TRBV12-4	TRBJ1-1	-	TGTGCCAGCAGTCATCTGGACAGGCCGAACACTGAAGCTTTCTTT	CASSHLDRPNTEAFF
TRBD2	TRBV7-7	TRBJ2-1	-	TGTGCTAGCAGCTGGCCAGCGGGGGCTTGCAATGAGCAGTTCTTC	CASSWPAGACNEQFF
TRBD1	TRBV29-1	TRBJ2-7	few	TGCAGCGTGTCGGGACAGGATTCCTACGAGCAGTACTTC	CSVSGQDSYEQYF
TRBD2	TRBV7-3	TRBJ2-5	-	TGTGCCAGCAGCTCCGCGGGAGGGCAAGAGACCCAGTACTTC	CASSSAGGQETQYF
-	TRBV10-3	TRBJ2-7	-	TGTGCCATCAGCGTGGGCGGAGGGTACGAGCAGTACTTC	CAISVGGGYEQYF
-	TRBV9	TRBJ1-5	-	TGTGCCAGCAGCGTTACAGATAGCAATCAGCCCCAGCATTTT	CASSVTDSNQPQHF
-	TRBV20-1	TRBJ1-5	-	TGCAGTGCTAGAGATCGACGGGGAAATCAGCCCCAGCATTTT	CSARDRRGNQPQHF
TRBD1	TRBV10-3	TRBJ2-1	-	TGCGCCACCAAAGACAGGGGGGTCTACAATGAGCAGTTCTTC	CATKDRGVYNEQFF
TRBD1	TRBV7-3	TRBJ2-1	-	TGTGCCAGCAGCCTCACCCCAGGGGGTGAGCAGTTCTTC	CASSLTPGGEQFF
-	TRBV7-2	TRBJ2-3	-	TGTGCCAGCAGTTTTCACCGACGCCGGAGGGGGAACTTCACAGATACGCAGTATTTT	CASSFHRRRRGNFTDTQYF
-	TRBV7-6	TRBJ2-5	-	TGTGCCAGCAGCTTAGAGGGGCGTTCGGAGACCCAGTACTTC	CASSLEGRSETQYF
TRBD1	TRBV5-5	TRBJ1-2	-	TGTGCCAGCAGCTTGGGGGGGGCAGGGGGTGAAGGCTACACCTTC	CASSLGGAGGEGYTF
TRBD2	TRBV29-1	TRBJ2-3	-	TGCAGCAGTGTCGGACTAGCCATCACAAATACGCAGTATTTT	CSSVGLAITNTQYF
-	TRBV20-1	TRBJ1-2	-	TGCAGTGCTAGAGATGGGACTCAGTTGACACCAACTAACTATGGCTACACCTTC	CSARDGTQLTPTNYGYTF
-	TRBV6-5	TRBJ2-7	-	TGTGCCAGCAGTACGACACAACCCTACGAGCAGTACTTC	CASSTTQPYEQYF